Here is one T cell receptor (beta chain) with its context. Its antigen is currently unknown. A sample-barcoded 5' primer and a J-beta primer mix were used in a second PCR of roughly 6 to 11 cycles. Each sample provided no less than 3 million CDR3-containing paired-end reads. TCRdb re-called the 5' RACE reads through MiXCR, storing one row per CDR3 protein. The data show over 600,000 distinct CDR3 sequences, roughly 50% seen once. The data were obtained in a study of blood T cells in healthy people across ages. Study outcomes and limitations: The study found more naive CD4+ cells and higher diversity in long-lived than aged donors. The unknown donor CMV status may have confounded expanded clonotype changes.

The trim removed 4 bases at V and 2 bases at J, leaving 1 base unmatched. The CDR3 loop spans 13 amino acids. Total RNA was extracted at no less than 6 micrograms per sample. The origin of this receptor is a middle-aged man in good health. The chain couples TRBV12-3 or TRBV12-4 to TRBJ2-5, with TRBD1 identical over 7 bases. The sequenced material came from blood. In DNA form, the CDR3 reads TGTGCCAGCAGTTCCAGGGGGCAAGAGACCCAGTACTTC. Translated: CASSSRGQETQYF.